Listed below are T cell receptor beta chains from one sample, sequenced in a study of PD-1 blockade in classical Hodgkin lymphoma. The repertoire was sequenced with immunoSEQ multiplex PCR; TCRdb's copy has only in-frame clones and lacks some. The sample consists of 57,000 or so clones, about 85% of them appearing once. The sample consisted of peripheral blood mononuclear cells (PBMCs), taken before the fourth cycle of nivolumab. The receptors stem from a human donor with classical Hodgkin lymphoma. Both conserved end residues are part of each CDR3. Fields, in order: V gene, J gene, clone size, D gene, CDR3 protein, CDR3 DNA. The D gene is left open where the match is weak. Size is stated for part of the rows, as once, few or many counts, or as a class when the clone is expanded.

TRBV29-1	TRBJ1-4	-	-	CSVGDGFNEKLFF	TGCAGCGTTGGGGACGGATTTAATGAAAAACTGTTTTTT
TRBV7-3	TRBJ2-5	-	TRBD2	CASSFPGLARLKETQYF	TGTGCCAGCAGCTTTCCGGGACTAGCTCGACTGAAAGAGACCCAGTACTTC
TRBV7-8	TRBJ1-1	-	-	CASSLLQDAEAFF	TGTGCCAGCAGCTTATTGCAGGACGCTGAAGCTTTCTTT
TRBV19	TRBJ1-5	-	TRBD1	CASSARDSNSNQPQHF	TGTGCCAGTAGTGCCCGGGACAGCAATAGCAATCAGCCCCAGCATTTT
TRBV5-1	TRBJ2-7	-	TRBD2	CASSPSSGGPSYEQYF	TGCGCCAGCAGCCCCTCTAGCGGGGGTCCGTCCTACGAGCAGTACTTC
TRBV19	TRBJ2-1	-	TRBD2	CASSFGLAGGTEQFF	TGTGCCAGTAGTTTCGGACTAGCGGGGGGTACTGAGCAGTTCTTC
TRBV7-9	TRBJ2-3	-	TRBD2	CASSYLAGGRDTQYF	TGTGCCAGCAGCTACCTAGCGGGGGGCCGGGATACGCAGTATTTT
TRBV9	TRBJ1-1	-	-	CASSVGDGALNTEAFF	TGTGCCAGCAGCGTAGGAGACGGTGCTCTGAACACTGAAGCTTTCTTT
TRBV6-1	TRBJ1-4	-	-	CASSTGEKLFF	TGTGCCAGCAGCACAGGTGAAAAACTGTTTTTT
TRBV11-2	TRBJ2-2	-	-	CASSLVLANTGELFF	TGTGCCAGCAGCTTAGTACTAGCGAACACCGGGGAGCTGTTTTTT
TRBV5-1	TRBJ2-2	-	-	CASSFAGAPGELFF	TGCGCCAGCAGCTTTGCAGGGGCCCCCGGGGAGCTGTTTTTT
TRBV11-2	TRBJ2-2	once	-	CASSPSVRGELFF	TGTGCCAGCAGTCCCTCGGTACGCGGGGAGCTGTTTTTT
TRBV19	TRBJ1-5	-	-	CASSIIGNQPQHF	TGTGCCAGTAGTATAATAGGCAATCAGCCCCAGCATTTT
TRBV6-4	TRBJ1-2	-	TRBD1	CASRTGAGYGYTF	TGTGCCAGCAGGACAGGGGCGGGCTATGGCTACACCTTC
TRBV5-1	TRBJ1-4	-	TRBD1	CASSLEGGQGRSKLFF	TGCGCCAGCAGCTTGGAGGGGGGACAGGGCCGGTCAAAACTGTTTTTT
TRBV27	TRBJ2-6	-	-	CASSLQPSGANVLTF	TGTGCCAGCAGTCTACAGCCGTCTGGGGCCAACGTCCTGACTTTC
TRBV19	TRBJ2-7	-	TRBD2	CASSIRTSGNIDRSYEQYF	TGTGCCAGTAGTATACGGACTAGCGGGAATATCGACCGGTCCTACGAGCAGTACTTC
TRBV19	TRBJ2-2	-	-	CASSVETGNGELFF	TGTGCCAGTAGTGTTGAAACAGGGAACGGGGAGCTGTTTTTT
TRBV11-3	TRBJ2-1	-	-	CASSLVQGYNEQFF	TGTGCCAGCAGCTTAGTTCAGGGATACAATGAGCAGTTCTTC
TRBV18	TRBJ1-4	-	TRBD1	CASSPRGAGTGVEKLFF	TGTGCCAGCTCACCACGAGGGGCCGGGACAGGGGTTGAAAAACTGTTTTTT
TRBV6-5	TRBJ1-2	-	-	CASRRPDHGYTF	TGTGCCAGCAGACGCCCTGACCATGGCTACACCTTC
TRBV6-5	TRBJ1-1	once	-	CASATRARGNTEAFF	TGTGCCAGCGCTACCCGAGCGCGGGGAAACACTGAAGCTTTCTTT
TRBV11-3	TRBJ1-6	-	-	CASSPDGNSPLHF	TGTGCCAGCAGCCCGGACGGCAATTCACCCCTCCACTTT
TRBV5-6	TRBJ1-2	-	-	CASSLGTADYGYTF	TGTGCCAGCAGCTTGGGGACAGCCGACTATGGCTACACCTTC
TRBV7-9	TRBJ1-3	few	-	CASRVLASGNTIYF	TGTGCCAGCAGAGTCCTAGCCTCTGGAAACACCATATATTTT
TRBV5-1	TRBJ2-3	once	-	CASSPQDLTDTQYF	TGCGCCAGCAGCCCTCAGGATCTCACAGATACGCAGTATTTT
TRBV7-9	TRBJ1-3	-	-	CASSQDGVRGNTIYF	TGTGCCAGCAGCCAAGACGGGGTCAGGGGAAACACCATATATTTT
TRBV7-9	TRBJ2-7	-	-	CASSPRAGDEQYF	TGTGCCAGCAGCCCAAGAGCGGGCGACGAGCAGTACTTC
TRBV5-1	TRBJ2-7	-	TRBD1	CASSLGGQETYEQYF	TGCGCCAGCAGCTTGGGGGGACAGGAGACCTACGAGCAGTACTTC
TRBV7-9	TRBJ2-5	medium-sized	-	CASSLWYRQETQYF	TGTGCCAGCAGCTTATGGTACAGACAAGAGACCCAGTACTTC
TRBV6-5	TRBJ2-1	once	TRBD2	CASRKAGGFYNEQFF	TGTGCCAGCAGGAAAGCGGGGGGGTTTTACAATGAGCAGTTCTTC
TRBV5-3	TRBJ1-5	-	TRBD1	CARSFPQGCSNQPQHF	TGTGCCAGAAGCTTCCCACAGGGGTGTAGCAATCAGCCCCAGCATTTT
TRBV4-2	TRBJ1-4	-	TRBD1	CASSRITTGQGNEKLFF	TGTGCCAGCAGCCGAATCACCACGGGACAGGGGAATGAAAAACTGTTTTTT
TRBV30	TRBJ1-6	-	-	CAWSVSVENSPLHF	TGTGCCTGGAGTGTATCCGTAGAAAATTCACCCCTCCACTTT
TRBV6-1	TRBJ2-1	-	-	CASSEGAGWSDEQFF	TGTGCCAGCAGTGAAGGGGCAGGTTGGTCAGATGAGCAGTTCTTC
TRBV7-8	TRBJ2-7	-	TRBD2	CASSFSVVGGGRSYEQYF	TGTGCCAGCAGCTTTAGCGTAGTCGGCGGGGGGCGTTCCTACGAGCAGTACTTC
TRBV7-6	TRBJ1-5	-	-	CASSLVPWGEAKLNQPQHF	TGTGCCAGCAGCTTAGTACCATGGGGGGAGGCAAAGCTCAATCAGCCCCAGCATTTT
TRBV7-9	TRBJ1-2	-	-	CASSLVVKGKGYTF	TGTGCCAGCAGCTTAGTTGTCAAGGGGAAGGGCTACACCTTC